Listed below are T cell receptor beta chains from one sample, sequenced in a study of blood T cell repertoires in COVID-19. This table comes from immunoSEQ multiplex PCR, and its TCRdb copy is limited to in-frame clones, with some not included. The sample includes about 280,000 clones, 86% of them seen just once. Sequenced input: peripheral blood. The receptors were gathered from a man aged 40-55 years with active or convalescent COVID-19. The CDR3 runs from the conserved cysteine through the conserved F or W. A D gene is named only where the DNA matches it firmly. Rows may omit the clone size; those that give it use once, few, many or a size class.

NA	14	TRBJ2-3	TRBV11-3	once	TGTGCCAGCAGCTTAACGGGAAGCACAGATACGCAGTATTTT	CASSLTGSTDTQYF
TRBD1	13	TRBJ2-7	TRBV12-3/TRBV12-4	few	TGTGCCAGCAGTAGGGACAGGACCTACGAGCAGTACTTC	CASSRDRTYEQYF
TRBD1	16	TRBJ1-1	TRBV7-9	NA	TGTGCCAGCAGCGGACAGGGCCTTCTCATGAACACTGAAGCTTTCTTT	CASSGQGLLMNTEAFF
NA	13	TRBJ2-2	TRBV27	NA	TGTGCCAGCAGTTTCCTGAACACCGGGGAGCTGTTTTTT	CASSFLNTGELFF
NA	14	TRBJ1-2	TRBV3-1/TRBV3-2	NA	TGTGCCAGCAGCCAAGGCGGGTCCCTATTTGGCTACACCTTC	CASSQGGSLFGYTF
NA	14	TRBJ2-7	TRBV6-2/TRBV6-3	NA	TGTGCCAGCAGTGGACAGTTTTTAGGCTACGAGCAGTACTTC	CASSGQFLGYEQYF
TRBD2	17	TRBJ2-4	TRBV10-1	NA	TGCGCCAGCGGAGGGGGACTAGATAGGGTTACCAAAAACATTCAGTACTTC	CASGGGLDRVTKNIQYF
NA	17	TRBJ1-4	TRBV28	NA	TGTGCCAGCAGCAACAGGGACACGCTGGTGGCTAATGAAAAACTGTTTTTT	CASSNRDTLVANEKLFF
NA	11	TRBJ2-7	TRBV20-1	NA	TGCAGTGCTAAGTCTCTCCAGGGGCAGTACTTC	CSAKSLQGQYF
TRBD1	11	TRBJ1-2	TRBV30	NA	TGTGCCCACAGGGGTCCCTATGGCTACACCTTC	CAHRGPYGYTF
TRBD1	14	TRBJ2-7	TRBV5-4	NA	TGTGCCAGCAGCTTGGCCAGGGGGAGAAACGAGCAGTACTTC	CASSLARGRNEQYF
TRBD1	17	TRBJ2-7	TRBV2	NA	TGTGCCAGCAGCGTACGAAATGCAGGGGGCTTCTCCTACGAGCAGTACTTC	CASSVRNAGGFSYEQYF
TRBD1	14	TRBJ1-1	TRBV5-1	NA	TGCGCCAGCAGTTCACAGGGGCAGGGGACTGAAGCTTTCTTT	CASSSQGQGTEAFF
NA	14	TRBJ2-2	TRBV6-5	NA	TGTGCCAGCAGTTACGGGGGCGGCACCGGGGAGCTGTTTTTT	CASSYGGGTGELFF
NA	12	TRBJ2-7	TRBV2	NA	TGTGCCAGCAGTGGGCTAGCCTACGAGCAGTACTTC	CASSGLAYEQYF
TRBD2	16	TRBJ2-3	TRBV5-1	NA	TGCGCCAGCACCGAAATAGCGGGAGTCGGCACAGATACGCAGTATTTT	CASTEIAGVGTDTQYF
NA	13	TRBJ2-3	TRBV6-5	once	TGTGCCAGCTCTCGGACAGACACAGATACGCAGTATTTT	CASSRTDTDTQYF
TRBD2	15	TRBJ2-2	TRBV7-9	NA	TGTGCCAGCAGCACGTACCTAGCGGGAGGCGGGGAGCTGTTTTTT	CASSTYLAGGGELFF
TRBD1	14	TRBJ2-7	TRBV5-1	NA	TGCGCCAGCAGCTTGGACAGGGGGTCCGACGAGCAGTACTTC	CASSLDRGSDEQYF
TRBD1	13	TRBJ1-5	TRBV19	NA	TGTGCCAGTAAGAACAGGGGGCATCAGCCCCAGCATTTT	CASKNRGHQPQHF
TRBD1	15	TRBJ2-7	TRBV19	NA	TGTGCCAGTAGAACCTCCGGGACAGGGGCCTACGAGCAGTACTTC	CASRTSGTGAYEQYF
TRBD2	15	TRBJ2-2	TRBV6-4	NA	TGTGCCACCAGACTAGCGGGGGGGAACACCGGGGAGCTGTTTTTT	CATRLAGGNTGELFF
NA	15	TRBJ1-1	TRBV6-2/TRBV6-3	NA	TGTGCCAGCAGTTACCCTCAGACAGGGAACACTGAAGCTTTCTTT	CASSYPQTGNTEAFF
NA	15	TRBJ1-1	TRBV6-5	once	TGTGCCAGCAACGACGACTTTAACATGAACACTGAAGCTTTCTTT	CASNDDFNMNTEAFF
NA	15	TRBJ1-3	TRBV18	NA	TGTGCCAGCTCACCACCGTCAAACTCTGGAAACACCATATATTTT	CASSPPSNSGNTIYF
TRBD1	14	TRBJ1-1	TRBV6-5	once	TGTGCCAGCATCCCACTTACAGGGGTCACTGAAGCTTTCTTT	CASIPLTGVTEAFF
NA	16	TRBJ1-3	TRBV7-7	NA	TGTGCCAGCAGCGCGGGGGTCCCTTACTCTGGAAACACCATATATTTT	CASSAGVPYSGNTIYF
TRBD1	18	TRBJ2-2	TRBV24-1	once	TGTGCCACCAGTCCCCTGCCTTCTAAGGACAGGGTGGCCGGGGAGCTGTTTTTT	CATSPLPSKDRVAGELFF
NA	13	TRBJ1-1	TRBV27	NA	TGTGCCAGCAGTCGGGGTAACAGGGCTGAAGCTTTCTTT	CASSRGNRAEAFF
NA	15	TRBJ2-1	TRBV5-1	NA	TGCGCCAGCAGCTTGGGGGGCAGCTCCTACAATGAGCAGTTCTTC	CASSLGGSSYNEQFF
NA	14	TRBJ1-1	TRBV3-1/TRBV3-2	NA	TGTGCCAGCAGCCAAGCAGGGATAAGGACTGAAGCTTTCTTT	CASSQAGIRTEAFF
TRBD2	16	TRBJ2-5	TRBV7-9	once	TGTGCCAGCAGCTTCCGCGGGGGAACGAGCCAAGAGACCCAGTACTTC	CASSFRGGTSQETQYF